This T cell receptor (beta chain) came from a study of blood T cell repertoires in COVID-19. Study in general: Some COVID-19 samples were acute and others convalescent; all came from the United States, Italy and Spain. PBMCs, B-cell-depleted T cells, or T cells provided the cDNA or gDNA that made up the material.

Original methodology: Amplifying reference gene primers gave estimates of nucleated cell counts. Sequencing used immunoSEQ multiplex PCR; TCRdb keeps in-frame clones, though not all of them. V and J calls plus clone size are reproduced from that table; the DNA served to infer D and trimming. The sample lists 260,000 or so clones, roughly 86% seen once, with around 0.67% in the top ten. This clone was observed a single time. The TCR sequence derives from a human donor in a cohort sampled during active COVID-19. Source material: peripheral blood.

The CDR3 here is CASSPPGTHRYEQYF. Here the CDR3 DNA reads TGTGCCAGCTCACCCCCCGGGACACATCGTTACGAGCAGTACTTC. The V call is TRBV18, the J call TRBJ2-7, with D possibly TRBD1 on 6 matching bases. V was shortened by 3 bases and J by 4 bases, with 16 bases between the two germline ends. CDR1 is KGHSH and CDR2 is LQKENI in the germline V gene. The CDR3 covers 15 residues.